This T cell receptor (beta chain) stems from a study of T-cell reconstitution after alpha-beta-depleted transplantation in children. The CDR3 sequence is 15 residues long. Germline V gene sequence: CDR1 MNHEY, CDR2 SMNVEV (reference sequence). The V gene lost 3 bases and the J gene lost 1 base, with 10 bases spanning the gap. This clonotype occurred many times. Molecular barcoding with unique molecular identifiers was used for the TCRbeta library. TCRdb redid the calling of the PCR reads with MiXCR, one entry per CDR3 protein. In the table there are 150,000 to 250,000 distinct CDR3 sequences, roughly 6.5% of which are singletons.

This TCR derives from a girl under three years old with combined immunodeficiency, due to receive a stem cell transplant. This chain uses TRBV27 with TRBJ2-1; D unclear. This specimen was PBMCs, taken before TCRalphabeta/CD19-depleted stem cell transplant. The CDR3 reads CASSLVGESYNEQFF. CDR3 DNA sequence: TGTGCCAGCAGTTTGGTGGGCGAATCCTACAATGAGCAGTTCTTC.